This T cell receptor beta chain was sequenced during a study of naive and memory T cell subsets (dated by TCRdb to the late 2010s). In terms of the full investigation: The figure summarizing these samples reported roughly 10 blood donors, 7 tuberculin skin test biopsies and 3 saline control biopsies. As previously described, skin biopsies were taken from tuberculin skin test sites or from saline-injected control sites and processed for RNA extraction. PCR2 was typically performed as a SYBR Green qPCR that was stopped at a set threshold, although end-point PCR (roughly 6 cycles) could be used instead for low-input samples.

The sample's treatment or condition label, decoded: skin biopsy from PPD injection site in Mantoux-positive individual. A robust, sensitive protocol for the amplification, sequencing and analysis of TCRs was described in the study, in which 3' ligation of a UMI-containing oligonucleotide to TCR cDNA was used. In individuals with a positive Mantoux test, tuberculin skin test biopsies were taken from sites that had been injected with PPD. Total RNA, without cell sorting, was DNase treated with RQ1 DNase before reverse transcription, targeting about 1 to 1000 ng input. Libraries were prepared from skin biopsies and whole blood to test how robust the pipeline was in samples where T cells are a minority population. Library prep was done by UMI-ligation and nested PCR. The ligated cDNA was amplified in four rounds of PCR with nested alpha and beta constant region primers together with the SP2 primer. TCR RNA was reverse transcribed with SuperScript IV using alpha and beta constant region primers for the blood and skin samples. An oligonucleotide carrying the Illumina SP2 primer and a UMI was ligated to the cDNA 3' end using T4 RNA ligase 1. The 12-nucleotide UMI consisted of two random hexamers with an eight-base spacer between the hexamers to prevent hairpin formation. From the second PCR onward, TCR alpha and beta chain libraries were processed separately, and dual indexing was applied for multiplexing. After pooling, the indexed libraries were analyzed by capillary electrophoresis and sequenced on either an Illumina MiSeq or NextSeq. PhiX DNA at about 5-7.5% was added to the libraries to raise base diversity and improve cluster recognition. The study's processing was this. Demultiplexor pulled UMIs out of read 2, joined the UMIs with the TCR sequence from read 1, and separated reads according to sample indices. V and J genes and V-J junctions were identified by Decombinator, and each TCR was assigned a five-part identifier that included V and J deletions. Collapsinator used UMIs to correct sequencing errors and PCR amplification heterogeneity, producing a UMI-based abundance for each TCR. CDR3Translator turned identifiers into nucleotide sequence, translated that sequence into amino acids, and pulled out CDR3 regions based on terminal motifs. After normalization to the amount of input RNA, the error-corrected alpha and beta TCR counts from blood and from skin were compared. TCRdb reanalyzed the raw reads on its own, using fastp at Q25 for trimming and MiXCR for clone calling, and kept in-frame beta chains. Each CDR3 protein appears once, grouped with its most common genes and DNA. TCRdb's processing, not the authors', yielded these V and J calls. A total of more than 13,000 distinct CDR3 sequences appear in this sample, less than 5.5% of them only once. The ten most abundant clones make up approximately 8.9% of the sample.

Here is what the overall study found, with its caveats: TCR sequences were reportedly recovered from both types of skin biopsy, with far more TCRs being found at tuberculin skin test sites. The higher numbers of TCRs at tuberculin skin test sites were interpreted as T cell infiltration of a delayed type IV hypersensitivity reaction. The paper did not give details of skin biopsy collection and RNA processing, instead referencing earlier studies for those details. The potential sensitivity of the RNA-based method to TCR transcript changes with T cell activation and differentiation was acknowledged.

The CDR3 numbers 13 residues from cysteine through phenylalanine. The sequence is cut down to CDR3 DNA, 39 bases in frame from base 1. Via the germline V gene, CDR1 is SGHTA and CDR2 FQGNSA. Trimming takes 5 bases from V and 5 bases from J, and the germline ends sit 12 bases apart. This clonotype was found many times. Its antigen remains undetermined. The sample holds no much larger clone one base away, and base qualities are not on file. The sequence was obtained from an adult in good health. Sequenced here: skin, sampled from a tuberculin skin test site. Recombination linked TRBV7-2 to TRBJ2-5; the D gene assignment is ambiguous. The DNA sequence reads TGTGCCAGCAGCCCGAGATGTATGGAGACCCAGTACTTC. It translates as CASSPRCMETQYF.